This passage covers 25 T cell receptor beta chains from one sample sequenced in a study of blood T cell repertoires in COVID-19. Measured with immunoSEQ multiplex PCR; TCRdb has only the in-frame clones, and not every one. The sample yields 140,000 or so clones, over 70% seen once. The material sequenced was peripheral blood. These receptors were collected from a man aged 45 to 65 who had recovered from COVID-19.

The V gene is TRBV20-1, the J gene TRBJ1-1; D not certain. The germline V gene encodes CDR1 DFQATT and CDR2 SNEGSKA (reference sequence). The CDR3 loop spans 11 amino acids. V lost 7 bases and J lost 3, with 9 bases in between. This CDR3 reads CSGLRDTEAFF. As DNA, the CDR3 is TGCAGTGGGTTGCGGGACACTGAAGCTTTCTTT.

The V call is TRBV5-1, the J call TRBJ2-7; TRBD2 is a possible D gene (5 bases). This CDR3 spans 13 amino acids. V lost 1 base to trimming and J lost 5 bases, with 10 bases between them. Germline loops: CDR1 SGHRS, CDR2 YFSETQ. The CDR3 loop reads CASSLRLANEQYF. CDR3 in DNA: TGCGCCAGCAGCTTGCGCCTAGCAAACGAGCAGTACTTC.

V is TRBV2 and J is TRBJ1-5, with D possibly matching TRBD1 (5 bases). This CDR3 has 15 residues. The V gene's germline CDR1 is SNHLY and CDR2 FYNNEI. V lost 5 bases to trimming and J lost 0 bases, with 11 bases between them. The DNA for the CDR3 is TGTGCCAGCAGTTTTCAGGGAACTAGCAATCAGCCCCAGCATTTT. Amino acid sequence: CASSFQGTSNQPQHF.

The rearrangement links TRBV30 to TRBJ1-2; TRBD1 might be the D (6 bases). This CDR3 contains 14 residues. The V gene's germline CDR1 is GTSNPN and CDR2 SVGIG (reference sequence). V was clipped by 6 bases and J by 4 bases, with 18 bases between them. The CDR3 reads CACPPGQGIYGYTF. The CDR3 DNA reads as TGTGCCTGCCCCCCGGGGCAGGGGATCTATGGCTACACCTTC.

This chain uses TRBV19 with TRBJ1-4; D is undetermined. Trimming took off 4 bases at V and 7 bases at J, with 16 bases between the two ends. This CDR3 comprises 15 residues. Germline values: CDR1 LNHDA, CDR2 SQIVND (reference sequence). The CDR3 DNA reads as TGTGCCAGTAGTACAAACGGGAACCCCGGTGAAAAACTGTTTTTT. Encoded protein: CASSTNGNPGEKLFF.

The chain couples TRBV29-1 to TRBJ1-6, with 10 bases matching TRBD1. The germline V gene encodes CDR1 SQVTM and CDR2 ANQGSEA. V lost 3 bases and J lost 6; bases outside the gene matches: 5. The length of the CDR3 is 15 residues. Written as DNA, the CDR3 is TGCAGCGTTGACTCGACAGGGGGCAGTAATTCACCCCTCCACTTT. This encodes CSVDSTGGSNSPLHF.

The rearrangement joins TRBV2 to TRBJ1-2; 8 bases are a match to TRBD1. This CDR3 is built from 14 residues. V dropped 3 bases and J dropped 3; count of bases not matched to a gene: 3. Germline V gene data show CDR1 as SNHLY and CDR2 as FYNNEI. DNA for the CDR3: TGTGCCAGCAGTGACAGGGGGCTAGACTATGGCTACACCTTC. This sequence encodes CASSDRGLDYGYTF.

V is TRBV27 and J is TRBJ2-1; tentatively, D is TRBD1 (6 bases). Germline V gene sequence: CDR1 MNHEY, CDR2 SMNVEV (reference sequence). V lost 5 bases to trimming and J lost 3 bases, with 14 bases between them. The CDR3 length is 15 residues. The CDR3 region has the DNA TGTGCCAGCAGTCTACAGGGATTTAACTACAATGAGCAGTTCTTC. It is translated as CASSLQGFNYNEQFF.

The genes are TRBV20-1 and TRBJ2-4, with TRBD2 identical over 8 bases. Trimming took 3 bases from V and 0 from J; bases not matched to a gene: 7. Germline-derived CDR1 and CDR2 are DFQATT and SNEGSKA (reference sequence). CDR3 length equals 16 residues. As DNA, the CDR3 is TGCAGTGCTAGTGGTTCGGGGGGGCCAGCCAAAAACATTCAGTACTTC. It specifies CSASGSGGPAKNIQYF.

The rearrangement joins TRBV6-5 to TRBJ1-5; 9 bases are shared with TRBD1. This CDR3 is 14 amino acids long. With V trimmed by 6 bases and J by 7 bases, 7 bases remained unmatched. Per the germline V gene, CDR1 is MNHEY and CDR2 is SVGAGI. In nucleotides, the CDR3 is TGTGCCAGCAGGCCGGGACAGGGACCACAGCCCCAGCATTTT. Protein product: CASRPGQGPQPQHF.

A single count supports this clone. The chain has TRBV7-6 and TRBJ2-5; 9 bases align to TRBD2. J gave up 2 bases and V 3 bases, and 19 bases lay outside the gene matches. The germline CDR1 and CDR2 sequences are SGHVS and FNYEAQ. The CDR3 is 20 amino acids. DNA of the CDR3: TGTGCCAGCAGCTTTGAGGCGATCGGATGGCGGGGGGGCGATCAAGAGACCCAGTACTTC. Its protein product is CASSFEAIGWRGGDQETQYF.

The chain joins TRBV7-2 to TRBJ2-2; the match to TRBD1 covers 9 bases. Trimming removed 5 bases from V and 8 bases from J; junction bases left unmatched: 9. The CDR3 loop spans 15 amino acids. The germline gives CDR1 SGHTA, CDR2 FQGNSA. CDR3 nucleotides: TGTGCCAGCAGCCTACAGGGGGCGGTTTCTGGGGAGCTGTTTTTT. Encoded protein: CASSLQGAVSGELFF. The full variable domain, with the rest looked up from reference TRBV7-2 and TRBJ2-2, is GAGVSQSPSNKVTEKGKDVELRCDPISGHTALYWYRQSLGQGLEFLIYFQGNSAPDKSGLPSDRFSAERTGGSVSTLTIQRTQQEDSAVYLCASSLQGAVSGELFFGEGSRLTVL.

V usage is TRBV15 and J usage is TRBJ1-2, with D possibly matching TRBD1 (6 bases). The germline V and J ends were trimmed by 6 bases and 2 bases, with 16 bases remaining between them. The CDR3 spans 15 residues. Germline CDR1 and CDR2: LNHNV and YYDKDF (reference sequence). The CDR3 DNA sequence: TGTGCCACCAGGGACCCCGGACAGTCAAACTATGGCTACACCTTC. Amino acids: CATRDPGQSNYGYTF. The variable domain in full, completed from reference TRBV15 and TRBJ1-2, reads DAMVIQNPRYQVTQFGKPVTLSCSQTLNHNVMYWYQQKSSQAPKLLFHYYDKDFNNEADTPDNFQSRRPNTSFCFLDIRSPGLGDTAMYLCATRDPGQSNYGYTFGSGTRLTVV.

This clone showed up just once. CDR3 in DNA: TGTGCTAGTGGTTTGGTACTCCAACGGGGGACCGGGGAGCTGTTTTTT. It encodes CASGLVLQRGTGELFF. The rearrangement uses TRBV12-5 and TRBJ2-2, with D tentatively TRBD2 (6 bases). Per the germline V gene, CDR1 is LGHNT and CDR2 is FRNRAP. Trimming took off 0 bases at V and 5 bases at J, with 13 bases between the two ends. The CDR3 has 16 residues.

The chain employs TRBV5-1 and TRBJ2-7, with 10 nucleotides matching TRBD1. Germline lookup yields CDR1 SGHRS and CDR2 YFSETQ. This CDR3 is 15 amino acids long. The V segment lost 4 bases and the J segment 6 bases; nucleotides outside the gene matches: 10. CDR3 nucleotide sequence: TGCGCCAGCAGCCCAGCCGGGACAGGGGTCGGCGAGCAGTACTTC. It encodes CASSPAGTGVGEQYF.

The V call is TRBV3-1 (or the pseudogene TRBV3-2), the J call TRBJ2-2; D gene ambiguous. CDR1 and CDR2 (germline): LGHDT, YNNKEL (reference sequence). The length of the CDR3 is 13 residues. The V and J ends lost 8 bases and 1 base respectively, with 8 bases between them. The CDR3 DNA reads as TGTGCCAGCGGGCGATTGAACACCGGGGAGCTGTTTTTT. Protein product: CASGRLNTGELFF.

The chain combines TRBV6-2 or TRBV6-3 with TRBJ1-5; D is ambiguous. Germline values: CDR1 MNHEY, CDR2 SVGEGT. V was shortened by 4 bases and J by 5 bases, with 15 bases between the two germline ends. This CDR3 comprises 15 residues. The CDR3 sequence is CASSSYSVSDQPQHF. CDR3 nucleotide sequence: TGTGCCAGCAGTTCCTACTCAGTAAGCGATCAGCCCCAGCATTTT.

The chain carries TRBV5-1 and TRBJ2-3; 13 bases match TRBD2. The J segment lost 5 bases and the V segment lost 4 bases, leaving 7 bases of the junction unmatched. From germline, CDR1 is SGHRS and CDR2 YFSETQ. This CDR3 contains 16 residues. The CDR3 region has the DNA TGCGCCAGCAGCCAACGGACTAGCGGGGGTCAAGATACGCAGTATTTT. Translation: CASSQRTSGGQDTQYF.

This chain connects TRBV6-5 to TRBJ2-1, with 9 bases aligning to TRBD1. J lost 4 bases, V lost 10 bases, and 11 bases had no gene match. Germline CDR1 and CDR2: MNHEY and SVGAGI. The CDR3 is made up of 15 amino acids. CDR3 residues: CATSRSQGAYNEQFF. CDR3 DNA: TGTGCCACCTCAAGGTCACAGGGGGCTTACAATGAGCAGTTCTTC.

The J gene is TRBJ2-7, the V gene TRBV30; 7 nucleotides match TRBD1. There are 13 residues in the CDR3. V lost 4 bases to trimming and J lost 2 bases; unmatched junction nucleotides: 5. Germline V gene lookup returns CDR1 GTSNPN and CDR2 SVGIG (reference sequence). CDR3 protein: CAWTRGNPYEQYF. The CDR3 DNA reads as TGTGCCTGGACCAGGGGGAACCCCTACGAGCAGTACTTC. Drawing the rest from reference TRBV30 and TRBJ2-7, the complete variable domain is SQTIHQWPATLVQPVGSPLSLECTVEGTSNPNLYWYRQAAGRGLQLLFYSVGIGQISSEVPQNLSASRPQDRQFILSSKKLLLSDSGFYLCAWTRGNPYEQYFGPGTRLTVT.

The CDR3 here is CASITYEQYF. CDR3 in DNA: TGCGCCAGCATAACCTACGAGCAGTACTTC. This chain connects TRBV23-1 to TRBJ2-7; no clear D gene. TRBV23-1 is known as an ORF, though its function is uncertain. The CDR3 consists of 10 residues. Between the trimmed V and J ends, which lost 7 bases and 2 bases, there was a span of 3 bases.

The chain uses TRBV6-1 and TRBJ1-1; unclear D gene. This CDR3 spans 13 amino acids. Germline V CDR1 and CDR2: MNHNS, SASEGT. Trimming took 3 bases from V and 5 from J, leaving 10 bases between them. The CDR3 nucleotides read TGTGCCAGCAGTGATCGGGTTACAACTGAAGCTTTCTTT. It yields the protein CASSDRVTTEAFF.

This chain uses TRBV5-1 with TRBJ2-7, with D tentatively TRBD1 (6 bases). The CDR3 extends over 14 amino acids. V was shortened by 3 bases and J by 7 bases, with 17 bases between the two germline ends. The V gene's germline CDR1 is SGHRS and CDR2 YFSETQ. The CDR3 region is CASSSDPGAREQYF. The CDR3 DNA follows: TGCGCCAGCAGCTCAGACCCAGGGGCTAGGGAGCAGTACTTC.

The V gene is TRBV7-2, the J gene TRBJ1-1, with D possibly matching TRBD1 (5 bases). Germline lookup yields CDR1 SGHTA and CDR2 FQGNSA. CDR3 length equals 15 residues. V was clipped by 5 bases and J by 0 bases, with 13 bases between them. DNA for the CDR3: TGTGCCAGCAGCCTCAAAGACAGAATGAACACTGAAGCTTTCTTT. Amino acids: CASSLKDRMNTEAFF.

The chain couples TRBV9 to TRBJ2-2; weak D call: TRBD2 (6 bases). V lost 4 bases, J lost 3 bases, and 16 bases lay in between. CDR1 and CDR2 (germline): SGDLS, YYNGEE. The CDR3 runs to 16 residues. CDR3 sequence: CASSFSPGGYTGELFF. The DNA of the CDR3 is TGTGCCAGCAGCTTTAGCCCCGGAGGGTACACCGGGGAGCTGTTTTTT.